Below, 17 T cell receptor beta chains from the same sample are listed, as sequenced in a study of blood T cell repertoires in COVID-19. Produced via immunoSEQ multiplex PCR; TCRdb's table is partial and in-frame only. Of more than 100,000 clones in the sample, roughly 80% were seen once. The sample taken for sequencing was peripheral blood. The receptors were sampled from a man aged 60-69 years with acute or convalescent COVID-19.

This chain's CDR3 is CAISDQNGAQHF. The CDR3 DNA sequence: TGTGCCATCAGTGATCAGAACGGGGCCCAGCATTTT. The chain recombines TRBV10-3 with TRBJ1-5; no firm D call. V lost 3 bases to trimming and J lost 11 bases, with 11 bases between them. The length of the CDR3 is 12 residues. Per the germline V gene, CDR1 is ENHRY and CDR2 is SYGVKD.

A few counts support this clone. The chain carries TRBV6-5 and TRBJ2-7; TRBD1 might be the D (5 bases). Per germline, CDR1 MNHEY and CDR2 SVGAGI. V gave up 8 bases and J gave up 3 bases, with 8 bases separating them. This CDR3 comprises 11 residues. The CDR3 sequence: CASRRGYEQYF. In DNA form, the CDR3 reads TGTGCCAGCCGAAGGGGCTACGAGCAGTACTTC.

Only one count was recorded for this clone. The chain uses TRBV19 and TRBJ2-2, with TRBD1 matching over 8 bases. J gave up 7 bases and V 4 bases, and 11 bases lay outside the gene matches. This CDR3 contains 16 residues. Germline values: CDR1 LNHDA, CDR2 SQIVND (reference sequence). CDR3: CASSNLRQGAVGELFF. Here the CDR3 DNA reads TGTGCCAGTAGTAACTTAAGGCAGGGGGCGGTCGGGGAGCTGTTTTTT.

The DNA of the CDR3 is TGTGCCAGCAGCTTACAGGGAAGAGATACGCAGTATTTT. Its translation is CASSLQGRDTQYF. The chain carries TRBV11-2 and TRBJ2-3; a possible D gene is TRBD1 (5 bases). Deletions cut 2 bases from V and 5 bases from J, with 8 bases between. Germline CDR1 SGHAT, CDR2 FQNNGV. The CDR3 length is 13 residues.

This rearrangement joins TRBV6-1 to TRBJ2-5; the match to TRBD2 covers 10 bases. CDR3 length equals 18 residues. Germline lookup yields CDR1 MNHNS and CDR2 SASEGT. Trimming took 1 base from V and 0 from J; bases not matched to a gene: 8. The CDR3 DNA follows: TGTGCCAGCAGTGAAGAGCGAGCGGGAGGGCCTTACCAAGAGACCCAGTACTTC. It yields the protein CASSEERAGGPYQETQYF.

This clone was seen a single time. J is TRBJ2-7 and V is TRBV5-5, with D hard to call. V shed 4 bases and J shed 1 base, with 12 bases lying between them. The CDR3 extends over 14 amino acids. CDR1 and CDR2 from the germline V gene are SGHKS and YYEKEE (reference sequence). The CDR3 DNA is TGTGCCAGCAGCCCGGCGGTCTCTTCCTACGAGCAGTACTTC. Translation gives CASSPAVSSYEQYF.

This chain connects TRBV5-1 to TRBJ1-1, with D maybe TRBD1 (5 bases). Germline CDR1 is SGHRS and CDR2 is YFSETQ. There are 14 residues in the CDR3. The V end was cut by 6 bases, the J end by 0 bases, with 12 bases between. CDR3 residues: CASIKDTMNTEAFF. In DNA form, the CDR3 reads TGCGCCAGCATCAAGGACACCATGAACACTGAAGCTTTCTTT.

The V call is TRBV9, the J call TRBJ2-1, with TRBD2 matching 13 bases. Germline assignment: CDR1 SGDLS and CDR2 YYNGEE. This CDR3 has 18 amino acids. Trimming cost V 2 bases and J 9 bases; bases outside gene matches: 14. Here the CDR3 reads CASSVQRLGTSGEGEQFF. CDR3 DNA sequence: TGTGCCAGCAGCGTCCAAAGACTCGGGACTAGCGGGGAGGGTGAGCAGTTCTTC.

The chain links TRBV2 to TRBJ1-5; 10 bases agree with TRBD1. The CDR3 loop spans 14 amino acids. The V gene's germline CDR1 is SNHLY and CDR2 FYNNEI. Trimming cost V 8 bases and J 5 bases; bases outside gene matches: 6. CDR3 amino acids: CASGGGQGHQPQHF. CDR3 nucleotides: TGTGCCAGCGGGGGGGGACAGGGGCATCAGCCCCAGCATTTT.

The chain uses TRBV11-2 and TRBJ1-5, with TRBD1 matching 10 bases. With V trimmed by 4 bases and J by 4 bases, 4 bases remained unmatched. This CDR3 has 15 residues. Germline CDR1 is SGHAT and CDR2 is FQNNGV. The CDR3 nucleotides are TGTGCCAGCAGCTGGGGACAGGGGTTTAATCAGCCCCAGCATTTT. It is translated as CASSWGQGFNQPQHF.

The genes are TRBV7-2 and TRBJ1-2, with 9 bases lining up with TRBD1. This CDR3 has 14 amino acids. V lost 5 bases and J lost 4; bases outside the gene matches: 5. Germline V gives CDR1 SGHTA, CDR2 FQGNSA. CDR3 sequence: CASSPQTGGYGYTF. The CDR3 region has the DNA TGTGCCAGCAGCCCCCAGACAGGGGGCTATGGCTACACCTTC.

This clone showed up just a few times. V gene TRBV5-4 combines with J gene TRBJ1-4; D not resolved. CDR3 length: 12 amino acids. The V gene's germline CDR1 is SGHNT and CDR2 YYREEE (reference sequence). The germline V and J ends were trimmed by 3 bases and 10 bases, with 10 bases remaining between them. The chain's CDR3 is CASSWGGGKLFF. CDR3 in DNA: TGTGCCAGCAGCTGGGGAGGTGGAAAACTGTTTTTT. Using reference TRBV5-4 and TRBJ1-4 for the parts outside the CDR3, the full variable domain is ETGVTQSPTHLIKTRGQQVTLRCSSQSGHNTVSWYQQALGQGPQFIFQYYREEENGRGNFPPRFSGLQFPNYSSELNVNALELDDSALYLCASSWGGGKLFFGSGTQLSVL.

The V gene is TRBV5-1, the J gene TRBJ1-1; unclear D gene. V dropped 0 bases and J dropped 2 bases, with 8 bases sitting between them. CDR1 and CDR2 from the germline V gene are SGHRS and YFSETQ. The CDR3 has 14 amino acids. The CDR3, as DNA: TGCGCCAGCAGCTTGGCAGTTTACAACACTGAAGCTTTCTTT. This codes for CASSLAVYNTEAFF. Complete variable domain (other parts from reference TRBV5-1 and TRBJ1-1): KAGVTQTPRYLIKTRGQQVTLSCSPISGHRSVSWYQQTPGQGLQFLFEYFSETQRNKGNFPGRFSGRQFSNSRSEMNVSTLELGDSALYLCASSLAVYNTEAFFGQGTRLTVV.

This clone was recorded once. The V gene is TRBV5-6, the J gene TRBJ2-7, with D possibly TRBD2 on 5 matching bases. Germline CDR1 SGHDT, CDR2 YYEEEE. Trimming left V 9 bases short and J 4 bases short, with 20 bases between. CDR3 length equals 14 residues. CDR3 loop: CATGRWGVKYEQYF. For the CDR3, the DNA is TGTGCCACCGGTCGGTGGGGAGTGAAGTACGAGCAGTACTTC.

This clone was seen a few times. The rearrangement joins TRBV6-5 to TRBJ2-1; D is possibly TRBD2 (5 bases). The CDR3 consists of 13 residues. Deletions cut 11 bases from V and 5 bases from J, with 16 bases between. Germline assignment: CDR1 MNHEY and CDR2 SVGAGI. The CDR3 spells CASRGTPDNEQFF. Written as DNA, the CDR3 is TGTGCCTCACGGGGTACACCTGACAATGAGCAGTTCTTC.

The rearrangement joins TRBV3-1 (or the pseudogene TRBV3-2) to TRBJ1-5, with D hard to call. The germline CDR1 and CDR2 sequences are LGHDT and YNNKEL (reference sequence). The V and J ends lost 4 bases and 5 bases respectively, with 9 bases between them. The CDR3 is made up of 13 amino acids. CDR3 coding DNA: TGTGCCAGCAGCCCAAGCCTAGATCAGCCCCAGCATTTT. Translated, it gives CASSPSLDQPQHF.

The table lists this clone with a count of one. This sequence joins TRBV19 and TRBJ1-1, with 8 nucleotides matching TRBD1. The CDR3 has 14 amino acids. Germline lookup yields CDR1 LNHDA and CDR2 SQIVND (reference sequence). J was trimmed by 4 bases and V by 5 bases; bases with no gene match: 6. The CDR3: CASSAQGAGTEAFF. CDR3 nucleotide sequence: TGTGCCAGTAGTGCCCAGGGGGCTGGCACTGAAGCTTTCTTT.